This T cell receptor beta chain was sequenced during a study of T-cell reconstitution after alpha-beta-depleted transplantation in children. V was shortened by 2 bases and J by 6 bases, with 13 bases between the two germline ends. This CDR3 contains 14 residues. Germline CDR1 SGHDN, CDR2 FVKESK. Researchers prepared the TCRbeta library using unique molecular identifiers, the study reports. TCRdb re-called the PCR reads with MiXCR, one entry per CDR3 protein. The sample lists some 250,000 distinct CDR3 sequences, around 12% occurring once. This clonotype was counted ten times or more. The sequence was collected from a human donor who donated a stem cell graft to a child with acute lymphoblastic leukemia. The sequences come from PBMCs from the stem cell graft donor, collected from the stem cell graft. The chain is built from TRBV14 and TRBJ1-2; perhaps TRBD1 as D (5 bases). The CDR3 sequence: CASSQNGAVDGYTF. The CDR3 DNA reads TGTGCCAGCAGCCAAAATGGGGCAGTCGATGGCTACACCTTC.